The clone carrying this T cell receptor (beta chain) was seen just once. CDR3 length equals 14 residues. Trimming took 4 bases from V and 2 from J; bases not matched to a gene: 4. Germline V gene data show CDR1 as SGHNT and CDR2 as YYREEE (reference sequence). These data come from a study of blood T cell repertoires in COVID-19. Study-level information: Donors in the United States, Italy and Spain gave samples during acute or convalescent COVID-19.

Produced via immunoSEQ multiplex PCR; TCRdb's table is partial and in-frame only. The sample contains some 66,000 clones, approximately 80% of which appear only once. Input material: peripheral blood. The rearrangement joins TRBV5-4 to TRBJ2-5, with TRBD1 matching 8 bases. This TCR was sampled from a man in his sixties with acute or convalescent COVID-19. The CDR3 protein is CASSDRGRQETQYF. In nucleotides, the CDR3 is TGTGCCAGCAGCGACAGGGGAAGACAAGAGACCCAGTACTTC. The variable domain in full, completed from reference TRBV5-4 and TRBJ2-5, reads ETGVTQSPTHLIKTRGQQVTLRCSSQSGHNTVSWYQQALGQGPQFIFQYYREEENGRGNFPPRFSGLQFPNYSSELNVNALELDDSALYLCASSDRGRQETQYFGPGTRLLVL.